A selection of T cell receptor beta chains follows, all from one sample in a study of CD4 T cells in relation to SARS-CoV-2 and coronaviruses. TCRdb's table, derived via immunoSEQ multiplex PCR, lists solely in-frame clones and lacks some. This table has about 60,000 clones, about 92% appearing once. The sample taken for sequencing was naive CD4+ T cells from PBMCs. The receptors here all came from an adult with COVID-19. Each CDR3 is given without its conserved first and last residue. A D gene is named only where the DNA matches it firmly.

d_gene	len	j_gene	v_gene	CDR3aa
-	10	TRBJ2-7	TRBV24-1	ATSDLRGEKD
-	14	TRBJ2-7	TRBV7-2	ASSLGPGYLWVEQY
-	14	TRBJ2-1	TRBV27	ASSPLPPWASHEQF
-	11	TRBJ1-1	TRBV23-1	ASISHMNTEAF
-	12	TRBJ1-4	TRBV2	ASMRAVSNEKLF
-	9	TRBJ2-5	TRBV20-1	SARVGETQY
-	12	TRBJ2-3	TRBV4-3	ASSQDRSTDTQY
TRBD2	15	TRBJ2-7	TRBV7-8	ASSLALSTSGRREQY
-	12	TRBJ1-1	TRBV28	ASSLGRGNTEAF
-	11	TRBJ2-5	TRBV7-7	ASSSRVGETQY
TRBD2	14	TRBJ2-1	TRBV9	ASSLAGLAGASEQF
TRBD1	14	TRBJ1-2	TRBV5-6	ASSRRTGGYNYGYT
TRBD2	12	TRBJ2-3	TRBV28	ASTSGGSTDTQY
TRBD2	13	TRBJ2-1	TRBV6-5	ASAASGGRYNEQF
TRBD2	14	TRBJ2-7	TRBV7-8	ASSLRLAGVPAEQY
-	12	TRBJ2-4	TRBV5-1	ASSLSGQENIQY
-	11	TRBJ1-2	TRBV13	ASSETRDYGYT
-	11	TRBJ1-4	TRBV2	ASSGDGNEKLF
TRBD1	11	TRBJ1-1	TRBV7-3	ASSLDRDSEAF
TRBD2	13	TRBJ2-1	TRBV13	ASYPGLAVYNEQF
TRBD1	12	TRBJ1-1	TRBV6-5	ASSMGQQNTEAF
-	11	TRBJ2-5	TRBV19	ASSIARRETQY
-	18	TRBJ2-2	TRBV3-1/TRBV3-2	ASSQDFSFSGTENTGELF
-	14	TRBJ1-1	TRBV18	ASSPLKNMQNTEAF
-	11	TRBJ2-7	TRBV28	ATVRTEPYEQY
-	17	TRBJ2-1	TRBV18	ASSLMLRVTMKRSDEQF
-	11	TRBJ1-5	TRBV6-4	ASSVQHGQPQH
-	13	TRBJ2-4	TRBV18	ASSSTHRIGNIQY
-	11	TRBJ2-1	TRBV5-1	ASSLGTYNEQF
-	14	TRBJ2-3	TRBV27	ASSPSGTLSTDTQY
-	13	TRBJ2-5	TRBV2	ASSENLELGETQY
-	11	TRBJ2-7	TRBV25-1	ASSYGASYEQY
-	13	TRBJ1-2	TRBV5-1	ASSPSFGSNYGYT
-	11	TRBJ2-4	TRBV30	AWSPGILNIQY
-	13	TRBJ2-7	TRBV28	ASSLSIGTTYEQY
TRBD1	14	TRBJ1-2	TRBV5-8	ASSLGTEIANYGYT
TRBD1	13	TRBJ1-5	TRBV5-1	ASSLGGTGEKPQH
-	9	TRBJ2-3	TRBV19	ASIQADTQY
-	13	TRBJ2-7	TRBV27	ASSLYRGSDYEQY
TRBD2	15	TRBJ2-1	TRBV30	AWSVSWTSGRRSEQF
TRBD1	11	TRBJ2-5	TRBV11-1	ASSKDREETQY
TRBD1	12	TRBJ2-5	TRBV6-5	ASTKDRVQETQY
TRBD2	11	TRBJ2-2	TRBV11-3	ASSSLAGGELF
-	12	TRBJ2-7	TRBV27	ASSSRDTPYEQY
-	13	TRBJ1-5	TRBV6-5	ASSYRRGGNQPQH
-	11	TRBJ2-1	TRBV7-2	ASSLAVYNEQF
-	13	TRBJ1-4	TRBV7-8	ASSLPYQGNEKLF
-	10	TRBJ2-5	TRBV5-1	ASSSGGETQY
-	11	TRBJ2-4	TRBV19	ASRGKAKNIQY
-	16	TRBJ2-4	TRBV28	ASSQHPSGQQAKNIQY
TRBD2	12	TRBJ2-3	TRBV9	ASSVELAGVGQY
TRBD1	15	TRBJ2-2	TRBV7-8	ASSLSTGTGLGGELF
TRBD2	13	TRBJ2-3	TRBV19	ASSATSGRGHTQY